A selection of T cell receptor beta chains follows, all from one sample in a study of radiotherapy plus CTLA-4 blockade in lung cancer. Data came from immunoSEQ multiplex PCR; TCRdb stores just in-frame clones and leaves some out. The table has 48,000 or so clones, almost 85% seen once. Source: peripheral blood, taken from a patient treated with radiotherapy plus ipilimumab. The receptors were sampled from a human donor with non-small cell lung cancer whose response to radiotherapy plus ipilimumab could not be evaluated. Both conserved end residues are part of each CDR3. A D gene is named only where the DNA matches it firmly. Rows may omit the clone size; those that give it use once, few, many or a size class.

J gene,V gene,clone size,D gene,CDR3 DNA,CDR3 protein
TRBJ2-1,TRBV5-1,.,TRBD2,TGCGCCAGCAGCAAAACTAGCGTTGGCGGTAATGAGCAGTTCTTC,CASSKTSVGGNEQFF
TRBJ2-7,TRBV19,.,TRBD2,TGTGCCAGTAGCCTGGGGGGGTCCACCTACGAGCAGTACTTC,CASSLGGSTYEQYF
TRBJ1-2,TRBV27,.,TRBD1,TGTGCCAGCAGTTTGGACAGGGGAAACTATGGCTACACCTTC,CASSLDRGNYGYTF
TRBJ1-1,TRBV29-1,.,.,TGCAGCGTTACGGGGGACACTGAAGCTTTCTTT,CSVTGDTEAFF
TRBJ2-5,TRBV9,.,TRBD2,TGTGCCAGCAGCGTAGCGCGGGGGTTCGACGAGACCCAGTACTTC,CASSVARGFDETQYF
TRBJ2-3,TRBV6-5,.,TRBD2,TGTGCCAGCAGTCAACTTAGCGGGAGCGCGGATACGCAGTATTTT,CASSQLSGSADTQYF
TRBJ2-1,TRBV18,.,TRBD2,TGTGCCAGCTCAGAATACAGACTAGCGGGAGATGGGAATGAGCAGTTCTTC,CASSEYRLAGDGNEQFF
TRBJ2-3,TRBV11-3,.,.,TGTGCCAGCAGCATGTCAGGGGGCACAGATACGCAGTATTTT,CASSMSGGTDTQYF
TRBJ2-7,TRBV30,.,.,TGTGCCTGGAGTGTACCAGGGCCGGACCAGTACTTC,CAWSVPGPDQYF
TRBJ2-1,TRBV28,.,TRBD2,TGTGCCAGCAGCCGCAGACTAGCGGGAGTACGTGAGCAGTTCTTC,CASSRRLAGVREQFF
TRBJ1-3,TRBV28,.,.,TGTGCCAGCAGCCCCCCAGGCAAGACCCCTGGAAACACCATATATTTT,CASSPPGKTPGNTIYF
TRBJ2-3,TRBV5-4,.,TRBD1,TGTGCCAGCAGCACGACAGGGATATACGATACGCAGTATTTT,CASSTTGIYDTQYF
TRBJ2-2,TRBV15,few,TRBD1,TGTGCCACCAGCCGGTACAGGGGGCAAGGGGCCGGGGAGCTGTTTTTT,CATSRYRGQGAGELFF
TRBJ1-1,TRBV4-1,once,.,TGCGCCAGCAGCCCCTGGGAACACGCGGGGACTGAAGCTTTCTTT,CASSPWEHAGTEAFF
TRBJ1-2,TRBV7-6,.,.,TGTGCCAGCAGCTTAGCAGGGGGTGGCTACACCTTC,CASSLAGGGYTF
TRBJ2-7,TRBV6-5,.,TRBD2,TGTGCCAGCAGTTACGGGACTAGCGGCACCTACGAGCAGTACTTC,CASSYGTSGTYEQYF
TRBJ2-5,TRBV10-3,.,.,TGTGCCATCAGTGACCGCCGGGACTACCAAGAGACCCAGTACTTC,CAISDRRDYQETQYF
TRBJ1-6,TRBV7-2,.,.,TGTGCCAGCAGCTTAAACAGAAATAATTCACCCCTCCACTTT,CASSLNRNNSPLHF
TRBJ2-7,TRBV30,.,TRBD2,TGTGCCTGGAGTCACGGGAGACTAGCGGGATATGCGCAGTACTTC,CAWSHGRLAGYAQYF
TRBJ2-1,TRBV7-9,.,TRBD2,TGTGCCAGCAGCTTAGGTTACGGGTTTGGGACTAGCGGTAACAATGAGCAGTTCTTC,CASSLGYGFGTSGNNEQFF
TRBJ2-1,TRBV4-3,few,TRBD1,TGCGCCAGCAGCCGCGAGTTTACAGGGGGGCAGGGCAATGAGCAGTTCTTC,CASSREFTGGQGNEQFF
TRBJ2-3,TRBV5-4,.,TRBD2,TGTGCCAGCAGCTTGGCCAGGGCGGGAGGGGGCACAGATACGCAGTATTTT,CASSLARAGGGTDTQYF
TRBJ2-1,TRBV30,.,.,TGTGCCTGGAGTACGCCACTTCTTTACAATGAGCAGTTCTTC,CAWSTPLLYNEQFF
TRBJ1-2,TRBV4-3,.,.,TGCGCCAGCAGCCACCAATCGGACGGACTCTATGGCTACACCTTC,CASSHQSDGLYGYTF
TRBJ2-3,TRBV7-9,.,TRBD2,TGTGCCAGCAGCTCATCAACCCGGGGACTAGCGATGGTCGATACGCAGTATTTT,CASSSSTRGLAMVDTQYF
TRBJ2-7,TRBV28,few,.,TGTGCCAGCAGTAGAGGGAGTCTGAACGAGCAGTACTTC,CASSRGSLNEQYF
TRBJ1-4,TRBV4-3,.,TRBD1,TGCGCCAGCAGCCAAGATCTAGTAGGGGGACAGGGAGGCGAAAAACTGTTTTTT,CASSQDLVGGQGGEKLFF
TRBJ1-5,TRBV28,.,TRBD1,TGTGCCAGCAGTGGGGCGACAGGGAATGGTCAGCCCCAGCATTTT,CASSGATGNGQPQHF
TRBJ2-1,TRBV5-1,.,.,TGCGCCAGCAGCTTGGAAGGGGCATCCTACAATGAGCAGTTCTTC,CASSLEGASYNEQFF
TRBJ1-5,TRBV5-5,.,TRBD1,TGTGCCAGCAGCCGGACAGGGGGCGGGATGGTGCCCCAGCATTTT,CASSRTGGGMVPQHF
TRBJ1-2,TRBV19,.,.,TGTGCCAGTGTTCGTGGAAAGCAGGGGTATGGCTACACCTTC,CASVRGKQGYGYTF
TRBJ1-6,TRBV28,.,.,TGTGCCAGCAGCCGAGCCGGGACTCTTATTTCACCCCTCCACTTT,CASSRAGTLISPLHF
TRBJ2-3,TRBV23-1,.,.,TGCGCCAGCAGTCAATCGGTACAGACCCAGGGAGATACGCAGTATTTT,CASSQSVQTQGDTQYF
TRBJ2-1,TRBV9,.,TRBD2,TGTGCCAGCAGCGCCGGACTAGCGGGACTCAATGAGCAGTTCTTC,CASSAGLAGLNEQFF
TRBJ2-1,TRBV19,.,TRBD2,TGTGCCAGTAGTATGGGACTAGCGGGAGGTCCTTCGTTCTTC,CASSMGLAGGPSFF
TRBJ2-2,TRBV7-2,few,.,TGTGCCAGCAGCTTAGTAGGCGTGTCGGGGGGCGCCGGGGAGCTGTTTTTT,CASSLVGVSGGAGELFF
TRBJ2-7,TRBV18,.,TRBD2,TGTGCCAGCTCACCAGGACTAGCGGGAATTGGGTACTTC,CASSPGLAGIGYF
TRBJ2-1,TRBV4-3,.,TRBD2,TGCGCCAGCAGCCGGAGCGGCCTAGCGGGAGTATTAAATGAGCAGTTCTTC,CASSRSGLAGVLNEQFF
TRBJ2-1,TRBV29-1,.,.,TGCAGCGTCGATGTTACTAGGAGATACAATGAGCAGTTCTTC,CSVDVTRRYNEQFF
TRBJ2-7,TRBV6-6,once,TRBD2,TGTGCCAGCAGAACCAGGACTAGCGGCACCTACGAGCAGTACTTC,CASRTRTSGTYEQYF
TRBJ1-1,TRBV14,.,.,TGTGCCAGCAGCCCTACAGGGTCCGGGGCCACTGAAGCTTTCTTT,CASSPTGSGATEAFF
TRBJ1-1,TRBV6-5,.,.,TGTGCCAGCAGTTACTCCACAGGGACCACTGAAGCTTTCTTT,CASSYSTGTTEAFF
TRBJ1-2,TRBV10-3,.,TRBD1,TGTGCCATCAGTGACAGGGGGAGAGGTGCTGGCTACACCTTC,CAISDRGRGAGYTF
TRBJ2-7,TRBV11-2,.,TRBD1,TGTGCCAGCAGGGGGTGGACAGGACAACGAGGGCAGTACTTC,CASRGWTGQRGQYF
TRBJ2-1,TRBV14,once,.,TGTGCCAGCAGCCAAGGAGCGTGGCGGTCCTACAATGAGCAGTTCTTC,CASSQGAWRSYNEQFF
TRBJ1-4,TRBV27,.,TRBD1,TGTGCCAGCAGTGAGGGGGCTCCTAATGAAAAACTGTTTTTT,CASSEGAPNEKLFF
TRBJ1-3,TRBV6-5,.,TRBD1,TGTGCCAGCAGACCTACAGGGGGAACCATATATTTT,CASRPTGGTIYF
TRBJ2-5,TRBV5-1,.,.,TGCGCCAGCAGCTTGGTCGGCAACAGGGTTGAGACCCAGTACTTC,CASSLVGNRVETQYF
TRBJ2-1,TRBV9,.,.,TGTGCCAGCAGCTCCCAAACAGGGTACAATGAGCAGTTCTTC,CASSSQTGYNEQFF
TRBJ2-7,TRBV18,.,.,TGTGCCAGCTCCCGGGTATCGAGGGACGAGCAGTACTTC,CASSRVSRDEQYF
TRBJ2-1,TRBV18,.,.,TGTGCCAGCTCACCACTAGACTTGAGGAACAATGAGCAGTTCTTC,CASSPLDLRNNEQFF
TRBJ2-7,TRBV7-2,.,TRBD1,TGTGCCAGCAGCCCCCGGACAGGGGGCTACGAGCAGTACTTC,CASSPRTGGYEQYF
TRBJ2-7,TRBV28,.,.,TGTGCCAGCAGTCAGGAGTTCGGGGGAAGAGGCTACGAGCAGTACTTC,CASSQEFGGRGYEQYF
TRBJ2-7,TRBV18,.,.,TGTGCCAGCTCACCAACAGAGCACTACGAGCAGTACTTC,CASSPTEHYEQYF
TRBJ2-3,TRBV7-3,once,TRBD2,TGTGCCAGCAGCCGTTCCGGAGCGGGAGGAACAGATACGCAGTATTTT,CASSRSGAGGTDTQYF
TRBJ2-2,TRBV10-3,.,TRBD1,TGTGCCATCAGGGGGACAGGGGGTATCACCGGGGAGCTGTTTTTT,CAIRGTGGITGELFF